These 20 T cell receptor beta chains came from one sample sequenced in a study of blood T cell repertoires in COVID-19. Using immunoSEQ multiplex PCR, the repertoire was profiled, and TCRdb retains in-frame clones only, with some absent. The table shows roughly 290,000 clones, with 70% to 90% occurring only once. Sequenced input: peripheral blood. The origin of the receptors is a woman between 50 and 59 years old who had recovered from COVID-19.

The rearrangement links TRBV9 to TRBJ2-7, with TRBD1 as a possible D gene (7 bases). The CDR3 is made up of 15 amino acids. Germline V gene data show CDR1 as SGDLS and CDR2 as YYNGEE. V shed 0 bases and J shed 3 bases, with 13 bases lying between them. CDR3 sequence (DNA): TGTGCCAGCAGCGTAGCGACAGGGAGGAACTACGAGCAGTACTTC. Encoded protein: CASSVATGRNYEQYF.

The chain employs TRBV19 and TRBJ1-6, with TRBD1 matching over 7 bases. From germline, CDR1 is LNHDA and CDR2 SQIVND (reference sequence). Germline trimming cut 5 bases from V and 10 bases from J; bases unmatched to any gene: 11. The CDR3 contains 15 residues. The CDR3 DNA reads TGTGCCAGTAGTGTGAAGACAGGGAATGGCTCACCCCTCCACTTT. Its translation is CASSVKTGNGSPLHF.

The V and J genes are TRBV2 and TRBJ1-1, with D tentatively TRBD1 (6 bases). This CDR3 has 15 residues. Trimming stripped 6 bases from V and 7 bases from J, with 21 bases between. From germline, CDR1 is SNHLY and CDR2 FYNNEI. CDR3 in DNA: TGTGCCAGCAGGGCCCTCTTCCAGGGGAAGGGTGAAGCTTTCTTT. Translation gives CASRALFQGKGEAFF.

The chain combines TRBV10-3 with TRBJ1-5; no firm D call. Germline-derived CDR1 and CDR2 are ENHRY and SYGVKD. Trimming took off 3 bases at V and 2 bases at J, with 8 bases between the two ends. The CDR3 is 14 residues long. CDR3 region: CAISDSPRNQPQHF. Written as DNA, the CDR3 is TGTGCCATCAGTGATTCTCCCCGCAATCAGCCCCAGCATTTT.

In its sample, this clone was seen once. The V and J genes are TRBV7-2 and TRBJ2-3, with 9 bases lining up with TRBD2. Unmatched junction bases numbered 8, after V lost 5 bases and J lost 5 bases. Per the germline V gene, CDR1 is SGHTA and CDR2 is FQGNSA. This CDR3 is 15 amino acids long. CDR3 protein: CASSPKAGGIDTQYF. CDR3 coding DNA: TGTGCCAGCAGCCCGAAAGCGGGAGGAATAGATACGCAGTATTTT.

This chain links TRBV7-9 with TRBJ2-2, with 7 bases lining up with TRBD2. After removal of 2 bases from V and 5 bases from J, the junction contained 11 bases not matched to a gene. CDR3 length: 17 residues. Looked up from germline, CDR1 is SEHNR and CDR2 is FQNEAQ (reference sequence). This CDR3 is CASSLNMAGATTGELFF. In nucleotides, the CDR3 is TGTGCCAGCAGCTTAAATATGGCGGGAGCTACGACCGGGGAGCTGTTTTTT.

This clone has just one count. The chain is built from TRBV7-9 and TRBJ2-2; D possibly corresponds to TRBD2 (5 bases). The CDR3 has 17 amino acids. V was clipped by 3 bases and J by 3 bases, with 17 bases between them. The germline V gene encodes CDR1 SEHNR and CDR2 FQNEAQ (reference sequence). The CDR3 here is CASSFEADRRYTGELFF. CDR3 in DNA: TGTGCCAGCAGCTTTGAAGCGGACCGGAGGTACACCGGGGAGCTGTTTTTT.

This sequence joins TRBV7-9 and TRBJ2-2, with 10 bases matching TRBD1. The CDR3 is 14 amino acids. Germline CDR1 reads SEHNR; CDR2 reads FQNEAQ (reference sequence). V lost 5 bases and J lost 6; bases outside the gene matches: 3. CDR3 in amino acids: CASSPTGGSGELFF. The CDR3 coding sequence is TGTGCCAGCAGCCCGACAGGGGGCTCCGGGGAGCTGTTTTTT.

This clone is a singleton in its sample. The rearrangement joins TRBV5-1 to TRBJ1-1; D not certain. The CDR3 runs to 15 residues. Germline V gives CDR1 SGHRS, CDR2 YFSETQ. Trimming cost V 0 bases and J 0 bases, with 9 bases left between them. CDR3 residues: CASSLVGFMNTEAFF. The CDR3 nucleotides are TGCGCCAGCAGCTTGGTCGGGTTCATGAACACTGAAGCTTTCTTT. The variable domain in full, with the rest retrieved from reference TRBV5-1 and TRBJ1-1, is KAGVTQTPRYLIKTRGQQVTLSCSPISGHRSVSWYQQTPGQGLQFLFEYFSETQRNKGNFPGRFSGRQFSNSRSEMNVSTLELGDSALYLCASSLVGFMNTEAFFGQGTRLTVV.

The chain is built from TRBV6-2 or TRBV6-3 and TRBJ2-7, with D perhaps matching TRBD2 (7 bases). Trimming pared 5 bases from V and 4 bases from J, leaving 21 bases between. Germline CDR1 and CDR2: MNHEY and SVGEGT. This CDR3 has 16 amino acids. CDR3 sequence reads: CASSPRARGPFYEQYF. In nucleotides, the CDR3 is TGTGCCAGCAGTCCCCGGGCGCGGGGGCCCTTTTACGAGCAGTACTTC.

The chain recombines TRBV9 with TRBJ2-3; TRBD1 is a possible D gene (5 bases). The CDR3 covers 16 residues. Germline V gives CDR1 SGDLS, CDR2 YYNGEE. V gave up 6 bases and J gave up 0 bases, with 17 bases separating them. CDR3 sequence: CASTRISGSSTDTQYF. CDR3 DNA sequence: TGTGCCAGCACCAGAATCTCAGGGTCTAGCACAGATACGCAGTATTTT.

This clone was seen only a few times. The V call is TRBV28, the J call TRBJ1-1, with 7 bases matching TRBD1. The CDR3 spans 14 residues. Trimming took 3 bases from V and 3 from J; bases not matched to a gene: 4. Germline values: CDR1 MDHEN, CDR2 SYDVKM. For the CDR3, the DNA is TGTGCCAGCAGTTTGGACAGGCTATACACTGAAGCTTTCTTT. Translating it yields CASSLDRLYTEAFF.

This chain connects TRBV4-2 to TRBJ2-2; D may be TRBD1 (6 bases). V was trimmed by 1 base and J by 0 bases, leaving 12 bases between them. Germline V gives CDR1 LGHNA, CDR2 YNFKEQ. The CDR3 runs to 17 residues. CDR3 protein: CASSQVRGLSNTGELFF. The CDR3 nucleotides are TGTGCCAGCAGCCAAGTTAGGGGGTTGTCGAACACCGGGGAGCTGTTTTTT.

The table lists this clone with a count of one. The J gene is TRBJ2-7, the V gene TRBV5-1, with TRBD1 as a possible D gene (5 bases). This CDR3 comprises 14 residues. Between the trimmed V and J ends, which lost 1 base and 5 bases, there was a span of 13 bases. Germline CDR1 is SGHRS and CDR2 is YFSETQ. CDR3 loop: CASSLFQGSDEQYF. The CDR3 DNA follows: TGCGCCAGCAGCTTGTTTCAGGGTTCGGACGAGCAGTACTTC.

The chain uses TRBV30 and TRBJ1-1, with TRBD1 as a possible D gene (5 bases). Germline V CDR1 and CDR2: GTSNPN, SVGIG (reference sequence). CDR3 size: 11 residues. The ends were cut back, 5 bases at V and 2 bases at J, with 6 bases in the middle. The CDR3 is CAWGQNTEAFF. The CDR3 DNA is TGTGCCTGGGGACAAAACACTGAAGCTTTCTTT.

The V and J genes are TRBV5-6 and TRBJ1-2, with 9 nucleotides matching TRBD1. The J segment lost 7 bases and the V segment lost 2 bases, leaving 9 bases of the junction unmatched. The CDR3 length is 15 residues. Looked up from germline, CDR1 is SGHDT and CDR2 is YYEEEE. The CDR3 coding sequence is TGTGCCAGCAGCTTATACGGGGACAGGGTAGTTGGCTACACCTTC. Encoded protein: CASSLYGDRVVGYTF.

The CDR3, as DNA: TGTGCCAGCAGCCCAGGGGACCGCCCCAATGAGCAGTTCTTC. Its protein product is CASSPGDRPNEQFF. This sequence joins TRBV11-3 and TRBJ2-1; TRBD1 is a possible D gene (6 bases). Per germline, CDR1 SGHNT and CDR2 YENEEA. Deletions cut 5 bases from V and 6 bases from J, with 14 bases between. CDR3 length equals 14 residues.

This rearrangement joins TRBV21-1 to TRBJ2-5; TRBD2, the table's D call, was not compared with the DNA. TRBV21-1 is marked as a pseudogene. The CDR3 sequence is 15 residues long. The DNA of the CDR3 is TGTGCCAGCAGACGCTGCCGAGGAGGGAAAGAGACCCAGTACTTC. Protein product: CASRRCRGGKETQYF.

The V gene is TRBV29-1, the J gene TRBJ2-5; perhaps TRBD1 as D (5 bases). The CDR3 totals 13 residues. Trimming took off 8 bases at V and 5 bases at J, with 18 bases between the two ends. Per germline, CDR1 SQVTM and CDR2 ANQGSEA. The CDR3 nucleotides are TGCAGCACTACCCAGGGTGTTCGGGAGACCCAGTACTTC. It yields the protein CSTTQGVRETQYF.

The chain employs TRBV7-6 and TRBJ2-2; unclear D gene. With 1 base removed from V and 2 bases from J, the gap between germline ends came to 5 bases. Germline CDR1 SGHVS, CDR2 FNYEAQ. The CDR3 loop spans 14 amino acids. The CDR3 region is CASSLGRNTGELFF. CDR3 bases: TGTGCCAGCAGCTTAGGCAGAAACACCGGGGAGCTGTTTTTT.